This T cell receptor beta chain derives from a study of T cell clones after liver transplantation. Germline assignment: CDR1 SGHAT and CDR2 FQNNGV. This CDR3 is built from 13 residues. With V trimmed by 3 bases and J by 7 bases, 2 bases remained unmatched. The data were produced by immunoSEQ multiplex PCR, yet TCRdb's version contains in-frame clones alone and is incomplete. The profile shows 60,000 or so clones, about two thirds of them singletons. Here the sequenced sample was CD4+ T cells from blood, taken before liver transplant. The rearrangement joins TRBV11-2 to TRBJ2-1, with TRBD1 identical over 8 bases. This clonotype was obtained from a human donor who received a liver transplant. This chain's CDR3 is CASSLDRANEQFF. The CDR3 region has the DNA TGTGCCAGCAGCTTGGACAGGGCTAATGAGCAGTTCTTC.